The clone carrying this T cell receptor (beta chain) was detected only a few times. Its antigen is unidentified. The data were taken from a study of T cells after yellow fever vaccination. Germline assignment: CDR1 KGHDR and CDR2 SFDVKD. The ends were cut back, 2 bases at V and 3 bases at J, with 6 bases in the middle. The CDR3 extends over 13 amino acids. The study made its TCR cDNA through 5'RACE template switching. That step introduced a universal primer site along with UMIs. TCRdb reprocessed the 5' RACE reads with MiXCR, giving one entry per CDR3 protein. The sample carries about 170,000 distinct CDR3 sequences, 11% recorded once. Study-wide results and caveats: Most primary-vaccination clones recurred post-booster (around 95% CD4, around 86% CD8). High-abundance clonotypes from the bulk population could contaminate FACS-sorted repertoires.

The chain links TRBV24-1 to TRBJ2-5, with no clear D. This sample comprised CD8+ T cells sorted from PBMCs, obtained 15 days after the yellow fever booster vaccination. This TCR derives from a man aged 18-30 years who received the YFV17D yellow fever vaccine. The CDR3 sequence: CATSDWTEETQYF. In DNA, the CDR3 is TGTGCCACCAGTGATTGGACGGAAGAGACCCAGTACTTC.